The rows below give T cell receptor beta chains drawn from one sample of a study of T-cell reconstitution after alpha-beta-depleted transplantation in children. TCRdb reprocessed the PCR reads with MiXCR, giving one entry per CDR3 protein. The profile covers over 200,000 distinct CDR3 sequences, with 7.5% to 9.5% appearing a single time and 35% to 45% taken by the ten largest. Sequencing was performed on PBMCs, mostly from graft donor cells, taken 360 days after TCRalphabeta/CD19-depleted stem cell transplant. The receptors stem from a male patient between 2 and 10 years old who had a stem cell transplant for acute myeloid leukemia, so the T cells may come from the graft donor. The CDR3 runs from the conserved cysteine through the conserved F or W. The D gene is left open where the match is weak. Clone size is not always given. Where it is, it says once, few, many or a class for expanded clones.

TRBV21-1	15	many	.	CASSKARARNTEAFF
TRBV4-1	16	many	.	CASCEGPYRTYNEQFF
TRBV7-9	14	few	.	CASSPPQRIYEQYF
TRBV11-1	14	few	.	CASSRGTTSYEQYF
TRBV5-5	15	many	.	CASSPARVITDTQYF
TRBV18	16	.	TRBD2	CASSPASGVSSYEQYF
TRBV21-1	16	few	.	CASSKPKDRATYEQYF
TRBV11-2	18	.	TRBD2	CASSLMISGRAVPYEQYF
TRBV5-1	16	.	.	CASSPKGSPANYGYTF
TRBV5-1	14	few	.	CASSWGRSDSPLHF
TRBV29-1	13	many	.	CSVGGRLSYEQYF
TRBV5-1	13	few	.	CASSHARDTEAFF
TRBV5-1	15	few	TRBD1	CASSPSGQGIYEQYF
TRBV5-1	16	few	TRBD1	CASSFGQGMVDYGYTF
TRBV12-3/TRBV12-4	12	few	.	CASSFSLREAFF
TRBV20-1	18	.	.	CSARVEGSTELGYNEQFF
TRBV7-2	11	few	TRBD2	CASSGTSGRHF
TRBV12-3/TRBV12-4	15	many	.	CASSFRGVMNTEAFF
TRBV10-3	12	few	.	CAIKGDWETQYF
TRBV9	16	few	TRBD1	CASSVRTTGASNEQFF
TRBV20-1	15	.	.	CSASRWRTTNEKLFF
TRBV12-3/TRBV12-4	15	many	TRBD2	CASSMTSGSPGELFF
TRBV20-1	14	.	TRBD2	CSSRLAGGNDEQFF
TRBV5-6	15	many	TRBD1	CASSTPGQGSYEQYF
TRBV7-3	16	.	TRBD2	CASSLRGRALYNEQFF
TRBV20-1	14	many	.	CSATGEVSSYEQYF
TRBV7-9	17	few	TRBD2	CASSLLGPASGTYEQYF
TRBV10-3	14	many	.	CAIRDGTSRNEQFF
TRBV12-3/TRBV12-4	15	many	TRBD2	CASSLGREARNEQFF
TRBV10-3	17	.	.	CAISSGGGSSYNSPLHF
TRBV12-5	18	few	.	CASGLAPPRPADDQPQHF
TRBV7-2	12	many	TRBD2	CASSLSGYEQYF
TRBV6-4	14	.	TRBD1	CASRDDRVTGELFF
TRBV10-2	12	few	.	CASLGGPNIQYF
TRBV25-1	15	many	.	CASSESSSAWNTQYF
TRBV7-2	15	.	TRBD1	CASSSTGGYYNEQFF
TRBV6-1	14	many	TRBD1	CASATGGISDTQYF
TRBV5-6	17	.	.	CASSYKTRGVGLETQYF
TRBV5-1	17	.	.	CASSLASHSRGNTEAFF
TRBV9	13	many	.	CASSAPRGLQVFF
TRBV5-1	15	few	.	CASSLEGGDGQPQHF
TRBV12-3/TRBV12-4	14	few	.	CASSSRTIEETQYF
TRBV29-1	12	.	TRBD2	CSVEGRGDEQYF
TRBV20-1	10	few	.	CSASGHEQFF
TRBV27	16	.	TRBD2	CASSSLPGLAYNEQFF
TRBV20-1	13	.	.	CSAAWLGQETQYF
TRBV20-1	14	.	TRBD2	CSAKQRGGWDEQFF
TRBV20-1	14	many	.	CSARGGAAYNEQFF
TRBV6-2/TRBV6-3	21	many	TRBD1	CASSSPREYRGTGPPGQPQHF
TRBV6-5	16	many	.	CASSYSVATTGGELFF
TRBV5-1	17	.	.	CASSRDPIIPNNQPQHF
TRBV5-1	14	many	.	CASSLFGVVDEQYF
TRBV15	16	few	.	CATSMEGRKINYGYTF
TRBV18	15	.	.	CASSRDPGTYNEQFF
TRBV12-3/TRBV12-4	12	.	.	CASSFARGAQYF
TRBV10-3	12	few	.	CAIIPIYEKLFF
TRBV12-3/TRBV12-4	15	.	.	CASSLRRPGANVLTF
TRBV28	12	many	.	CASIQTAGELFF
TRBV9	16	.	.	CASSVRPDANTGELFF